The 32 T cell receptor beta chains presented below share a single source sample, sequenced in a study of T-cell memory formation after mild COVID-19. TCRdb ran MiXCR on the 5' RACE reads and lists one entry per CDR3 protein. The sample has about 340,000 distinct CDR3 sequences, around 21% seen once. Specimen: PBMCs or a T cell subset sorted from them (not recorded which). These receptors were collected from an adult woman who had mild COVID-19 (a few samples of this study predate the infection). Cell type and time point are not known.

This clonotype was seen only a few times. The V gene is TRBV4-2, the J gene TRBJ1-1; D unresolved. Germline values: CDR1 LGHNA, CDR2 YNFKEQ. The CDR3 totals 17 residues. Trimming pared 0 bases from V and 2 bases from J, leaving 16 bases between. This chain's CDR3 is CASSQEIWAEPNTEAFF. CDR3 DNA sequence: TGTGCCAGCAGCCAAGAGATTTGGGCAGAACCCAACACTGAAGCTTTCTTT.

This clonotype was seen at least ten times. This chain uses TRBV4-2 with TRBJ2-7; D is unclear. This CDR3 has 12 residues. Germline V gives CDR1 LGHNA, CDR2 YNFKEQ. V was trimmed by 0 bases and J by 2 bases, leaving 2 bases between them. The DNA for the CDR3 is TGTGCCAGCAGCCAAGACGCCTACGAGCAGTACTTC. This sequence encodes CASSQDAYEQYF.

This clonotype showed up just a few times. The J gene is TRBJ1-1, the V gene TRBV11-3, with 10 nucleotides matching TRBD1. Germline CDR1 is SGHNT and CDR2 is YENEEA. This CDR3 comprises 15 residues. V dropped 4 bases and J dropped 4; count of bases not matched to a gene: 6. The CDR3 sequence is CASSSPGQGTTEAFF. The CDR3 region has the DNA TGTGCCAGCAGCTCGCCGGGACAGGGGACCACTGAAGCTTTCTTT.

This clonotype was seen only a few times. The chain links TRBV4-1 to TRBJ2-5; 7 bases are a match to TRBD2. V dropped 4 bases and J dropped 1; count of bases not matched to a gene: 6. From germline, CDR1 is MGHRA and CDR2 YSYEKL. CDR3 length: 15 residues. The CDR3: CASSRQERGQETQYF. The DNA of the CDR3 is TGCGCCAGCAGCCGTCAAGAGCGGGGCCAAGAGACCCAGTACTTC.

V usage is TRBV5-1 and J usage is TRBJ2-1, with TRBD2 matching over 7 bases. V shed 3 bases and J 0 bases; nucleotides not matched to a gene: 3. The CDR3 consists of 15 residues. Germline assignment: CDR1 SGHRS and CDR2 YFSETQ. The CDR3 is CASSYSGPSYNEQFF. The CDR3, as DNA: TGCGCCAGCAGCTATAGCGGGCCCTCCTACAATGAGCAGTTCTTC. The whole variable domain, remainder taken from reference TRBV5-1 and TRBJ2-1, is KAGVTQTPRYLIKTRGQQVTLSCSPISGHRSVSWYQQTPGQGLQFLFEYFSETQRNKGNFPGRFSGRQFSNSRSEMNVSTLELGDSALYLCASSYSGPSYNEQFFGPGTRLTVL.

In this sample, this clonotype turned up a few times. This chain connects TRBV7-9 to TRBJ1-2; TRBD1 matches 8 bases. The CDR3 runs 13 residues. Trimming cost V 5 bases and J 6 bases; bases outside gene matches: 5. Germline CDR1 SEHNR, CDR2 FQNEAQ (reference sequence). Here the CDR3 DNA reads TGTGCCAGCAGCATCGGACAGGGCAATGGCTACACCTTC. Its translation is CASSIGQGNGYTF. Using reference TRBV7-9 and TRBJ1-2 for the parts outside the CDR3, the full variable domain is DTGVSQNPRHKITKRGQNVTFRCDPISEHNRLYWYRQTLGQGPEFLTYFQNEAQLEKSRLLSDRFSAERPKGSFSTLEIQRTEQGDSAMYLCASSIGQGNGYTFGSGTRLTVV.

The chain links TRBV3-1 to TRBJ2-3; D gene unclear. The germline CDR1 and CDR2 sequences are LGHDT and YNNKEL (reference sequence). Trimming stripped 4 bases from V and 2 bases from J, with 10 bases between. The CDR3 is 14 amino acids. CDR3 bases: TGTGCCAGCAGCCCGTACAAAAACACAGATACGCAGTATTTT. Translation: CASSPYKNTDTQYF.

The chain recombines TRBV25-1 with TRBJ1-2; weak D call: TRBD1 (5 bases). The CDR3 length is 15 residues. From germline, CDR1 is MGHDK and CDR2 SYGVNS. V was trimmed by 4 bases and J by 6 bases, leaving 18 bases between them. The CDR3 DNA follows: TGTGCCAGCAGTGGAAACAGGACACACCGACATGGCTACACCTTC. It specifies CASSGNRTHRHGYTF.

The V and J genes are TRBV5-1 and TRBJ1-1, with 7 bases fitting TRBD1. In germline, CDR1 is SGHRS, CDR2 YFSETQ. V was clipped by 6 bases and J by 2 bases; unmatched bases: 10. The CDR3 runs to 15 residues. For the CDR3, the DNA is TGCGCCAGCACCCTGACAGGGAGAACTAACACTGAAGCTTTCTTT. It translates to CASTLTGRTNTEAFF.

The chain carries TRBV24-1 and TRBJ2-7, with 9 bases lining up with TRBD1. The CDR3 loop spans 15 amino acids. V was pared by 4 bases and J by 3 bases, with 6 bases of the junction left unmatched. Germline CDR1 and CDR2: KGHDR and SFDVKD. The CDR3 region has the DNA TGTGCCACCAGTGACCCCCGGGACAGGGACTACGAGCAGTACTTC. As protein: CATSDPRDRDYEQYF.

V is TRBV29-1 and J is TRBJ2-2; tentative D call: TRBD1 (6 bases). The germline V gene encodes CDR1 SQVTM and CDR2 ANQGSEA. V lost 4 bases and J 1 base, leaving 13 bases between the germline ends. This CDR3 region has 15 residues. In nucleotides, the CDR3 is TGCAGCGTTGGAAACCACAGGGTGAACACCGGGGAGCTGTTTTTT. It specifies CSVGNHRVNTGELFF.

The V call is TRBV4-3, the J call TRBJ2-1; 7 nucleotides match TRBD1. The CDR3 sequence is 16 residues long. V dropped 0 bases and J dropped 4; count of bases not matched to a gene: 6. Per germline, CDR1 LGHNA and CDR2 YSLEER. CDR3 DNA: TGCGCCAGCAGCCAAGATAACAGGGGATTATACAATGAGCAGTTCTTC. It codes for CASSQDNRGLYNEQFF.

A few counts support this clonotype. The CDR3 DNA sequence: TGTGCCAGCAGCCAAGGACTAGCGGGGCAGTACTTC. It codes for CASSQGLAGQYF. This chain connects TRBV3-1 to TRBJ2-7; 10 bases match TRBD2. J gave up 9 bases and V 1 base, and 0 bases lay outside the gene matches. The CDR3 runs to 12 residues. Looked up from germline, CDR1 is LGHDT and CDR2 is YNNKEL (reference sequence).

CDR3: CAWSPPPASGRASYNEQFF. The CDR3 DNA sequence: TGTGCCTGGAGTCCCCCACCGGCTAGCGGGAGGGCTTCCTACAATGAGCAGTTCTTC. This chain uses TRBV30 with TRBJ2-1, with TRBD2 matching over 12 bases. Germline CDR1 reads GTSNPN; CDR2 reads SVGIG (reference sequence). The CDR3 consists of 19 residues. The V and J ends lost 2 bases and 1 base, in that order; junction bases with no gene match: 12.

The CDR3 bases are TGTGCCAGCTCACTCTCCCCGGACTCGAACACTGAAGCTTTCTTT. This codes for CASSLSPDSNTEAFF. This chain links TRBV18 with TRBJ1-1, with unresolved D. The CDR3 totals 15 residues. From germline, CDR1 is KGHSH and CDR2 LQKENI. V gave up 4 bases and J gave up 1 base, with 13 bases separating them. The full variable domain, its missing parts supplied by reference TRBV18 and TRBJ1-1, is NAGVMQNPRHLVRRRGQEARLRCSPMKGHSHVYWYRQLPEEGLKFMVYLQKENIIDESGMPKERFSAEFPKEGPSILRIQQVVRGDSAAYFCASSLSPDSNTEAFFGQGTRLTVV.

This clonotype has only a few counts. V gene TRBV6-6 combines with J gene TRBJ2-3, with no clear D. The CDR3 runs 14 residues. CDR1 is MNHNY and CDR2 is SVGAGI in the germline V gene (reference sequence). V was pared by 2 bases and J by 5 bases, with 11 bases between. DNA for the CDR3: TGTGCCAGCAGTTACACCCCCCCAGGAGATACGCAGTATTTT. Protein: CASSYTPPGDTQYF.

CDR3 sequence (DNA): TGCAGCACAGGGGGGCAAGAGACCCAGTACTTC. Its protein product is CSTGGQETQYF. This chain joins TRBV20-1 and TRBJ2-5; TRBD1 aligns across 8 bases. CDR3 size: 11 residues. Germline V CDR1 and CDR2: DFQATT, SNEGSKA (reference sequence).

The V call is TRBV30, the J call TRBJ2-3, with D possibly being TRBD2 (5 bases). This CDR3 has 14 amino acids. V dropped 5 bases and J dropped 2 bases, with 14 bases sitting between them. Germline CDR1 reads GTSNPN; CDR2 reads SVGIG (reference sequence). The CDR3 loop is CAWGFSGSTDTQYF. The CDR3 nucleotides read TGTGCCTGGGGTTTCAGCGGTTCCACAGATACGCAGTATTTT.

This clonotype came up a few times. V and J are TRBV5-6 and TRBJ1-1; the D is unclear. CDR3 length equals 15 residues. V was pared by 6 bases and J by 0 bases, with 15 bases between. In germline, CDR1 is SGHDT, CDR2 YYEEEE. CDR3 sequence reads: CASNLRPRMNTEAFF. The CDR3 bases are TGTGCCAGCAACCTACGACCAAGGATGAACACTGAAGCTTTCTTT.

This clonotype has at least ten counts. V is TRBV7-9 and J is TRBJ2-3, with 9 bases matching TRBD2. J gave up 5 bases and V 5 bases, and 5 bases lay outside the gene matches. The CDR3 runs 14 residues. Germline values: CDR1 SEHNR, CDR2 FQNEAQ (reference sequence). The CDR3 is CASSRILAGDTQYF. The CDR3, as DNA: TGTGCCAGCAGCCGGATACTAGCGGGAGATACGCAGTATTTT.

This sequence joins TRBV7-6 and TRBJ2-1; 8 positions match TRBD1. The germline CDR1 and CDR2 sequences are SGHVS and FNYEAQ. J lost 8 bases, V lost 4 bases, and 7 bases had no gene match. The CDR3 is 14 residues long. This chain's CDR3 is CASSSRTGSHEQFF. The CDR3 DNA sequence: TGTGCCAGCAGCTCCCGGACAGGGAGCCATGAGCAGTTCTTC.

This clonotype was counted many times. The CDR3 reads CSARDELLGEKVQYF. DNA for the CDR3: TGCAGTGCCCGAGACGAATTACTAGGGGAGAAGGTTCAGTACTTC. The chain is built from TRBV20-1 and TRBJ2-4; D is tentatively TRBD1 or TRBD2 (5 bases each). The length of the CDR3 is 15 residues. Trimming left V 6 bases short and J 11 bases short, with 26 bases between. Per germline, CDR1 DFQATT and CDR2 SNEGSKA (reference sequence).

The rearrangement joins TRBV10-3 to TRBJ1-1; TRBD1 agrees at 7 bases. Trimming cost V 3 bases and J 4 bases; bases outside gene matches: 8. CDR1 is ENHRY and CDR2 is SYGVKD in the germline V gene. The CDR3 contains 15 residues. The CDR3 DNA sequence: TGTGCCATCAGTGATACAGGGGCAGTCGGCACTGAAGCTTTCTTT. This codes for CAISDTGAVGTEAFF.

V gene TRBV14 combines with J gene TRBJ2-1; D not certain. Per germline, CDR1 SGHDN and CDR2 FVKESK. V was clipped by 4 bases and J by 6 bases, with 10 bases between them. This CDR3 is built from 13 residues. The CDR3 DNA sequence: TGTGCCAGCAGCCCTACGGAGCGCAATGAGCAGTTCTTC. It encodes CASSPTERNEQFF. The full variable domain, with the rest looked up from reference TRBV14 and TRBJ2-1, is EAGVTQFPSHSVIEKGQTVTLRCDPISGHDNLYWYRRVMGKEIKFLLHFVKESKQDESGMPNNRFLAERTGGTYSTLKVQPAELEDSGVYFCASSPTERNEQFFGPGTRLTVL.

In its sample, this clonotype was seen a few times. This chain uses TRBV5-5 with TRBJ2-1; D tentatively reads TRBD1 or TRBD2 (5 bases each). The germline gives CDR1 SGHKS, CDR2 YYEKEE (reference sequence). V dropped 4 bases and J dropped 10 bases, with 21 bases sitting between them. The CDR3 length is 15 residues. The CDR3 sequence is CASSLRDGYLGEQFF. The CDR3 region has the DNA TGTGCCAGCAGCCTAAGGGACGGTTACCTGGGGGAGCAGTTCTTC.

The chain is built from TRBV5-5 and TRBJ2-5; 7 bases match TRBD2. V was clipped by 4 bases and J by 2 bases; unmatched bases: 8. Germline CDR1 is SGHKS and CDR2 is YYEKEE (reference sequence). CDR3 length: 15 residues. As DNA, the CDR3 is TGTGCCAGCAGCGGTGAGACTAGCCTTCAAGAGACCCAGTACTTC. Its translation is CASSGETSLQETQYF. The whole variable domain, remainder taken from reference TRBV5-5 and TRBJ2-5, is DAGVTQSPTHLIKTRGQQVTLRCSPISGHKSVSWYQQVLGQGPQFIFQYYEKEERGRGNFPDRFSARQFPNYSSELNVNALLLGDSALYLCASSGETSLQETQYFGPGTRLLVL.

This chain joins TRBV14 and TRBJ2-1, with unresolved D. Germline CDR1 reads SGHDN; CDR2 reads FVKESK. The CDR3 has 12 residues. Trimming left V 6 bases short and J 4 bases short, with 7 bases between. Here the CDR3 reads CASRSGYNEQFF. CDR3 DNA: TGTGCCAGCAGGTCCGGGTACAATGAGCAGTTCTTC. The full variable domain, its missing parts supplied by reference TRBV14 and TRBJ2-1, is EAGVTQFPSHSVIEKGQTVTLRCDPISGHDNLYWYRRVMGKEIKFLLHFVKESKQDESGMPNNRFLAERTGGTYSTLKVQPAELEDSGVYFCASRSGYNEQFFGPGTRLTVL.

This clonotype was observed a handful of times. The gene calls are TRBV5-1 and TRBJ1-2; TRBD1 might be the D (6 bases). Germline assignment: CDR1 SGHRS and CDR2 YFSETQ. Between the trimmed V and J ends, which lost 4 bases and 8 bases, there was a span of 15 bases. This CDR3 comprises 13 residues. The CDR3 loop reads CASSATGNGGYTF. For the CDR3, the DNA is TGCGCCAGCAGCGCTACAGGGAACGGGGGCTACACCTTC.

The chain employs TRBV12-3 or TRBV12-4 and TRBJ1-1; tentatively, D is TRBD1 (5 bases). V was cut by 5 bases and J by 8 bases, with 12 bases left in between. CDR3 length: 12 residues. CDR3 DNA: TGTGCCAGCAGTCCAGGGTTAGGGGAAGCTTTCTTT. Translation: CASSPGLGEAFF.

J is TRBJ1-2 and V is TRBV27, with D possibly matching TRBD1 (5 bases). V lost 2 bases and J 5 bases, leaving 12 bases between the germline ends. Germline loops: CDR1 MNHEY, CDR2 SMNVEV (reference sequence). This CDR3 contains 14 residues. In nucleotides, the CDR3 is TGTGCCAGCAGTTTAAACTTTGAGGGGTATGGCTACACCTTC. Amino acid sequence: CASSLNFEGYGYTF.

This chain joins TRBV20-1 and TRBJ1-1; no reliable D call. The germline V and J ends were trimmed by 5 bases and 1 base, with 20 bases remaining between them. CDR1 is DFQATT, CDR2 SNEGSKA, per germline (reference sequence). CDR3 length equals 16 residues. The CDR3 coding sequence is TGCAGTGCTCCTATACCCGGCGGGAGGAGGAACACTGAAGCTTTCTTT. This sequence encodes CSAPIPGGRRNTEAFF.

The chain recombines TRBV6-2 or TRBV6-3 with TRBJ2-1, with D perhaps matching TRBD2 (6 bases). The CDR3 covers 14 residues. Trimming removed 3 bases at V and 4 bases at J, with 10 bases between. Germline CDR1 and CDR2: MNHEY and SVGEGT. CDR3 region: CASSYRAGYNEQFF. CDR3 in DNA: TGTGCCAGCAGTTATAGAGCGGGTTACAATGAGCAGTTCTTC.